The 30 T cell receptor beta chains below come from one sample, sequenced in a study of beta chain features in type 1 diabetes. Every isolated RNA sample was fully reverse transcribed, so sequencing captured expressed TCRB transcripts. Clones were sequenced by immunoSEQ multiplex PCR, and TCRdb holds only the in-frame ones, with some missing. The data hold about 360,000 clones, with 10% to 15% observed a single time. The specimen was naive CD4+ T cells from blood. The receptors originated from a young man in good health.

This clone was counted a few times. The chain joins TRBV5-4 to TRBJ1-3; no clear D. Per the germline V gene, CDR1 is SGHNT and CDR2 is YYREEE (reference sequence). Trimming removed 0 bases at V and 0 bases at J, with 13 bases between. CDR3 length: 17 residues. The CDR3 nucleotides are TGTGCCAGCAGCTTGGCTAAGGTAGCCAACTCTGGAAACACCATATATTTT. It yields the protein CASSLAKVANSGNTIYF.

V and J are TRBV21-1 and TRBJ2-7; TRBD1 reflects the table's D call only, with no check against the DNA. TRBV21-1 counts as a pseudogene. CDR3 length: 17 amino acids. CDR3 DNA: TGTGCCAGCAGCAAGTTCGACATGGACAGGGCGGCCTACGAGCAGTACTTC. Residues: CASSKFDMDRAAYEQYF.

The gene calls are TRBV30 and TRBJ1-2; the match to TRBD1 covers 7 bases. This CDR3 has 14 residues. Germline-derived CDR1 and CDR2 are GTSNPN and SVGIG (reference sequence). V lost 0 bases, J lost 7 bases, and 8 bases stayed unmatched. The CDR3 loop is CAWSVRRQGGGYTF. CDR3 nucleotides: TGTGCCTGGAGTGTAAGGAGACAGGGTGGTGGCTACACCTTC.

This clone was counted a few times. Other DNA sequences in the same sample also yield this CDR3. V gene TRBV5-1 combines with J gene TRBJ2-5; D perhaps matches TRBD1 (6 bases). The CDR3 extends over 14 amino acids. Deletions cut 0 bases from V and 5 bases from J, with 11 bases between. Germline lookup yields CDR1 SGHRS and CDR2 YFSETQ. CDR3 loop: CASSLDRVGETQYF. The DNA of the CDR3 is TGCGCCAGCAGCTTGGACAGGGTAGGCGAGACCCAGTACTTC. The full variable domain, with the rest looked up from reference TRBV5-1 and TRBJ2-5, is KAGVTQTPRYLIKTRGQQVTLSCSPISGHRSVSWYQQTPGQGLQFLFEYFSETQRNKGNFPGRFSGRQFSNSRSEMNVSTLELGDSALYLCASSLDRVGETQYFGPGTRLLVL.

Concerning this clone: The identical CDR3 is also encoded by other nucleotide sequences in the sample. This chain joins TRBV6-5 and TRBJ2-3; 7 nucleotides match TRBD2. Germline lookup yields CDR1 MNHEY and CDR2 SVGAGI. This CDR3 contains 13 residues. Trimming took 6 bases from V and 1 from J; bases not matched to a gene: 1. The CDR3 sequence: CASRAGGTDTQYF. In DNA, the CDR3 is TGTGCCAGCAGGGCGGGGGGCACAGATACGCAGTATTTT.

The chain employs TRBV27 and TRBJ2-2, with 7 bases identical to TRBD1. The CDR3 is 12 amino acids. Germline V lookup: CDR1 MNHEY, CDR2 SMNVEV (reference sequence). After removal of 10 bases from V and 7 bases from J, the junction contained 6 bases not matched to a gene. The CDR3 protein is CAIQTGIGELFF. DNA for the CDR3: TGTGCCATCCAGACAGGGATCGGGGAGCTGTTTTTT.

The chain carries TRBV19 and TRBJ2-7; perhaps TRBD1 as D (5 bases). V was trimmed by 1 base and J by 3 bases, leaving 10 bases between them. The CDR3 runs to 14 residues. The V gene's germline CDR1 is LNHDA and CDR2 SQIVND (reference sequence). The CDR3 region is CASSIATGRYEQYF. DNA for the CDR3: TGTGCCAGTAGTATAGCTACAGGCCGCTACGAGCAGTACTTC.

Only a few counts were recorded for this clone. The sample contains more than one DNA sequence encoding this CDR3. CDR3 sequence: CASSYSQGLGGYTF. The CDR3 DNA is TGTGCCAGCAGTTACTCACAGGGTCTAGGGGGCTACACCTTC. The chain couples TRBV6-5 to TRBJ1-2; maybe TRBD1 (6 bases). CDR3 length: 14 amino acids. The ends were cut back, 0 bases at V and 8 bases at J, with 13 bases in the middle. The germline V gene has CDR1 MNHEY and CDR2 SVGAGI.

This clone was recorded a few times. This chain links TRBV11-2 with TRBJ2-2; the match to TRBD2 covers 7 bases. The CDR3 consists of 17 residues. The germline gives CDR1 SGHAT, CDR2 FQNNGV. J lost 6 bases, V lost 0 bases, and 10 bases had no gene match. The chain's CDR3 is CASSLDLGGPGAGELFF. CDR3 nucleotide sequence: TGTGCCAGCAGCTTAGATCTGGGAGGGCCCGGAGCCGGGGAGCTGTTTTTT.

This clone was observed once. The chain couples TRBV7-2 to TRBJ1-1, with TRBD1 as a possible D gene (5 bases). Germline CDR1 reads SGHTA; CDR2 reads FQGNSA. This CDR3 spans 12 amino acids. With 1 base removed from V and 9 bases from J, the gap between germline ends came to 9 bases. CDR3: CASSLVADKAFF. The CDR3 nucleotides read TGTGCCAGCAGCTTAGTCGCGGACAAAGCTTTCTTT.

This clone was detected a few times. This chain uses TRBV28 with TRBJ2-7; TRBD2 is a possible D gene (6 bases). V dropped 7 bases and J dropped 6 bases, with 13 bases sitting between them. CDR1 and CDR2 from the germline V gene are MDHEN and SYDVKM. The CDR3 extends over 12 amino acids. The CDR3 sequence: CASTETRTEQYF. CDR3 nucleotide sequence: TGTGCCAGCACTGAGACTAGGACCGAGCAGTACTTC.

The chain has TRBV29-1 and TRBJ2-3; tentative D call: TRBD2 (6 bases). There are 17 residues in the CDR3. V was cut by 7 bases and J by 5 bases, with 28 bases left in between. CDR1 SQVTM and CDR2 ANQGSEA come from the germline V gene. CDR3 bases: TGCAGCGCCGAGCTGGGCCGTAGCGGAACCCTGGGAGATACGCAGTATTTT. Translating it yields CSAELGRSGTLGDTQYF.

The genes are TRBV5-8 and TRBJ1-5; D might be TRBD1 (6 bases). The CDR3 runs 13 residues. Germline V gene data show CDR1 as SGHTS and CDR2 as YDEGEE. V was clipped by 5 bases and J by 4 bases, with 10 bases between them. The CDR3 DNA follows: TGTGCCAGCAGTGTAGACAGGAATCAGCCCCAGCATTTT. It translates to CASSVDRNQPQHF. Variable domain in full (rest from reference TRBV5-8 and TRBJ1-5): EAGVTQSPTHLIKTRGQQATLRCSPISGHTSVYWYQQALGLGLQFLLWYDEGEERNRGNFPPRFSGRQFPNYSSELNVNALELEDSALYLCASSVDRNQPQHFGDGTRLSIL.

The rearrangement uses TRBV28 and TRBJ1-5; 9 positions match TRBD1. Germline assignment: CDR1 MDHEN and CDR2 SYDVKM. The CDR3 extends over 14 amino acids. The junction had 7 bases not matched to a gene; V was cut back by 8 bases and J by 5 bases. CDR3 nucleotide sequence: TGTGCCAGCTGGGGACAGGGAATGGATCAGCCCCAGCATTTT. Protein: CASWGQGMDQPQHF.

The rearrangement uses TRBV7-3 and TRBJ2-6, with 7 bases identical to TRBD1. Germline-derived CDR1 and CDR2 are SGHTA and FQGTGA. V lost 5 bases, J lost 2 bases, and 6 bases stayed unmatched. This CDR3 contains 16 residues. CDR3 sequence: CASSQTGVPGANVLTF. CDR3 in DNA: TGTGCCAGCAGCCAAACAGGGGTCCCTGGGGCCAACGTCCTGACTTTC.

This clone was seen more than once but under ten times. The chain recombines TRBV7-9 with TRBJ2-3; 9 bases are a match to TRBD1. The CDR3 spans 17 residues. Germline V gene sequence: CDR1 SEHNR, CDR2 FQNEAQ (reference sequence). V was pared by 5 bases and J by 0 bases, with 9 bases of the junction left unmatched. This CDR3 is CASSPDRGRWSTDTQYF. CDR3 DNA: TGTGCCAGCAGCCCGGACAGGGGAAGGTGGAGCACAGATACGCAGTATTTT.

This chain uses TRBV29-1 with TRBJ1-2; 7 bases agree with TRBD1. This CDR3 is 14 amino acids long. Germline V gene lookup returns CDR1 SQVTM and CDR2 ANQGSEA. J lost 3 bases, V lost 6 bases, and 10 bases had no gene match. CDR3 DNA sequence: TGCAGCGTGAGACACAGGGGCGCGGACTATGGCTACACCTTC. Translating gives CSVRHRGADYGYTF. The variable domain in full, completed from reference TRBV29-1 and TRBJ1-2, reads SAVISQKPSRDICQRGTSLTIQCQVDSQVTMMFWYRQQPGQSLTLIATANQGSEATYESGFVIDKFPISRPNLTFSTLTVSNMSPEDSSIYLCSVRHRGADYGYTFGSGTRLTVV.

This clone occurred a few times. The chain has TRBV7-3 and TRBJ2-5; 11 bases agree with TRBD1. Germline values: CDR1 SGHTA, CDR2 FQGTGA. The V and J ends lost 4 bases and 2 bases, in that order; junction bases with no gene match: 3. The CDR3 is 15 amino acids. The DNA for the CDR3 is TGTGCCAGCAGCTCAGGACAGGGGGCACAAGAGACCCAGTACTTC. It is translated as CASSSGQGAQETQYF. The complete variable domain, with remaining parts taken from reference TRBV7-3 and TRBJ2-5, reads GAGVSQTPSNKVTEKGKYVELRCDPISGHTALYWYRQSLGQGPEFLIYFQGTGAADDSGLPNDRFFAVRPEGSVSTLKIQRTERGDSAVYLCASSSGQGAQETQYFGPGTRLLVL.

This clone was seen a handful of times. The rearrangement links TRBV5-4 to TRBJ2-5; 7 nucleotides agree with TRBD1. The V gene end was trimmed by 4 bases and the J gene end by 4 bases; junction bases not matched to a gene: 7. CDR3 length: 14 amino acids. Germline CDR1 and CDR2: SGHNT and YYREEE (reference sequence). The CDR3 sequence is CASSLQGIGETQYF. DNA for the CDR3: TGTGCCAGCAGCCTACAGGGGATTGGAGAGACCCAGTACTTC.

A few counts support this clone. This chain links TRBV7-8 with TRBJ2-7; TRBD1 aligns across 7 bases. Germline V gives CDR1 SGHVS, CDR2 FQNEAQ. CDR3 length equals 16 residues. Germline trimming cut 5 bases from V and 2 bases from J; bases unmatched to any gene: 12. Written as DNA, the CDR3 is TGTGCCAGCAGCAGCCAGACAGGGATGTTCCCCTACGAGCAGTACTTC. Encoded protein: CASSSQTGMFPYEQYF.

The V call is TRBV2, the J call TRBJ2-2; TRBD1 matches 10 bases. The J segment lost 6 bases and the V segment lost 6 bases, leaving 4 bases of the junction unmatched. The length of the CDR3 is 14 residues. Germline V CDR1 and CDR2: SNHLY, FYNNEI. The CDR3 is CASRGGQGSGELFF. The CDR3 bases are TGTGCCAGCAGGGGGGGACAGGGGTCCGGGGAGCTGTTTTTT.

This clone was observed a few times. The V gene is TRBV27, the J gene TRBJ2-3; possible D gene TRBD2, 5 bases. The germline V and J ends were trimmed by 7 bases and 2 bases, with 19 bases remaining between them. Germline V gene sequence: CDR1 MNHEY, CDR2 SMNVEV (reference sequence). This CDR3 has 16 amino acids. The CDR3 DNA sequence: TGTGCCAGCAAAGTCCTGGGAGAGTGGAACACAGATACGCAGTATTTT. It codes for CASKVLGEWNTDTQYF.

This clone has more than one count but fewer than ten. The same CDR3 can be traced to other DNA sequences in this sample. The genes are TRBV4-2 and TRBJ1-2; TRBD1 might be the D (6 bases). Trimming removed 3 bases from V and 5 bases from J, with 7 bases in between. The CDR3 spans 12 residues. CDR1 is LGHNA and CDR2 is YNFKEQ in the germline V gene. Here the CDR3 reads CASSQDSYGYTF. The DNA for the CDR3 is TGTGCCAGCAGCCAGGACAGTTATGGCTACACCTTC.

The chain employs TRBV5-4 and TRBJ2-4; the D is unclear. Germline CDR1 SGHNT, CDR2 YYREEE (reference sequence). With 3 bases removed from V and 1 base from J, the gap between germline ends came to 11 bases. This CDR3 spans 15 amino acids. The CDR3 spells CASSSRDLAKNIQYF. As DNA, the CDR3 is TGTGCCAGCAGCTCGCGCGATCTCGCCAAAAACATTCAGTACTTC. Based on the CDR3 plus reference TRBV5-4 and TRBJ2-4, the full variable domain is ETGVTQSPTHLIKTRGQQVTLRCSSQSGHNTVSWYQQALGQGPQFIFQYYREEENGRGNFPPRFSGLQFPNYSSELNVNALELDDSALYLCASSSRDLAKNIQYFGAGTRLSVL.

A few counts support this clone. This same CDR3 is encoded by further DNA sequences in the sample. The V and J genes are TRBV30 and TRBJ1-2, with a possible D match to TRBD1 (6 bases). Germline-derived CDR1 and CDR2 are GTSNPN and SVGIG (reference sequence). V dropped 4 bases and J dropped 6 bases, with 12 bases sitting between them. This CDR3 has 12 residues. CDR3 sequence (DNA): TGTGCCTGGACGCCGGGGGGCGATGGCTACACCTTC. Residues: CAWTPGGDGYTF.

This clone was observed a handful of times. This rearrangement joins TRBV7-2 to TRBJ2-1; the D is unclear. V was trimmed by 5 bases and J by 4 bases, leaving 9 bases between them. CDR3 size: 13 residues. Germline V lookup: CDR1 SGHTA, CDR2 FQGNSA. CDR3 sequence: CASSPTRYNEQFF. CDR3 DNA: TGTGCCAGCAGCCCAACGCGGTACAATGAGCAGTTCTTC.

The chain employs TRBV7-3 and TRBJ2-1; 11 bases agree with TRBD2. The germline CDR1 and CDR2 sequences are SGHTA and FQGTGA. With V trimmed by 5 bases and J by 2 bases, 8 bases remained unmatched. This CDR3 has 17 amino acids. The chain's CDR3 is CASSLYSGRVAYNEQFF. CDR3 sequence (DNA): TGTGCCAGCAGCCTGTATAGCGGGAGGGTGGCCTACAATGAGCAGTTCTTC.

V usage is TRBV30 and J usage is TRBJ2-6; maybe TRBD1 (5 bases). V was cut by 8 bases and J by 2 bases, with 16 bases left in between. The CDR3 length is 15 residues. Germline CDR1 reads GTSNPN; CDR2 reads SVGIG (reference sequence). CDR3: CAREGVRAGANVLTF. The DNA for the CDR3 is TGTGCCAGGGAAGGGGTTCGGGCTGGGGCCAACGTCCTGACTTTC.

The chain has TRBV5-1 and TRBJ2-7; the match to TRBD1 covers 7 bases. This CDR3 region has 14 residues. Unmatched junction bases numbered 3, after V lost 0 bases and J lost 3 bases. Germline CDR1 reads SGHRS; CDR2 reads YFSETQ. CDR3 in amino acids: CASSLGDSFYEQYF. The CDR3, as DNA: TGCGCCAGCAGCTTGGGGGACAGTTTCTACGAGCAGTACTTC.

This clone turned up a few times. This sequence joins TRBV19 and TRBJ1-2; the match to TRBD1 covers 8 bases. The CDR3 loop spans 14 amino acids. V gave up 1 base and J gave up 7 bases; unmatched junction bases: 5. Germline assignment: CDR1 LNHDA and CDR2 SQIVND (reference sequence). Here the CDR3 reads CASSIVWTGSGYTF. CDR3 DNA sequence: TGTGCCAGTAGTATAGTATGGACAGGGTCTGGCTACACCTTC.